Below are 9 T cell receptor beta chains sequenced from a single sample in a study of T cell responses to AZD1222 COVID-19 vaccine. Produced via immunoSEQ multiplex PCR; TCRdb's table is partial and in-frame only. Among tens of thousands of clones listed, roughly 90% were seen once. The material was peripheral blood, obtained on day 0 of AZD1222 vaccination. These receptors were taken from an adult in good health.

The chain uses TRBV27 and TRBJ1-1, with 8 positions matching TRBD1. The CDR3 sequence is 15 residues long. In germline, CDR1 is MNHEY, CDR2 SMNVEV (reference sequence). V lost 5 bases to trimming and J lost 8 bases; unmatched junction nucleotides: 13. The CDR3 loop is CASSASTGDPKEAFF. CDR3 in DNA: TGTGCCAGCAGTGCGTCGACAGGGGACCCGAAGGAAGCTTTCTTT.

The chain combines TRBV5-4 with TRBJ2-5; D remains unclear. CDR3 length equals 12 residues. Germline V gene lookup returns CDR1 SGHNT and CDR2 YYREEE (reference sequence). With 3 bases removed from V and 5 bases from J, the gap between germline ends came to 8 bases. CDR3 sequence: CASSSVGETQYF. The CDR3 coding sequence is TGTGCCAGCAGCTCCGTTGGGGAGACCCAGTACTTC.

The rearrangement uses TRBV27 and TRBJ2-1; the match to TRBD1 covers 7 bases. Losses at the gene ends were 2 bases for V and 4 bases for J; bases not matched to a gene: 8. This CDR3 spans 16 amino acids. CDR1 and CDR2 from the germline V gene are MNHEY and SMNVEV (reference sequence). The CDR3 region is CASSLKWDSRYNEQFF. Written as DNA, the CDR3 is TGTGCCAGCAGTTTAAAGTGGGACAGTCGATACAATGAGCAGTTCTTC.

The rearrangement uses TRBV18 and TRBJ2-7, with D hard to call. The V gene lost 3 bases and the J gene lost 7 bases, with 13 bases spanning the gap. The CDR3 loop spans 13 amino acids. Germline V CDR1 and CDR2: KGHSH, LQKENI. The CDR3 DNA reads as TGTGCCAGCTCACCTTCCAATGTGGGTGAGCAGTACTTC. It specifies CASSPSNVGEQYF.

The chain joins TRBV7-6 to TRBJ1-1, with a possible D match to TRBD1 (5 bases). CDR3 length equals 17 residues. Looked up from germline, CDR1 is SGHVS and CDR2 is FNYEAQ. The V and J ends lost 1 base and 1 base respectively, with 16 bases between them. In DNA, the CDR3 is TGTGCCAGCAGCTTAGGTCAGGGCCTCGGAACGAACACTGAAGCTTTCTTT. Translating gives CASSLGQGLGTNTEAFF.

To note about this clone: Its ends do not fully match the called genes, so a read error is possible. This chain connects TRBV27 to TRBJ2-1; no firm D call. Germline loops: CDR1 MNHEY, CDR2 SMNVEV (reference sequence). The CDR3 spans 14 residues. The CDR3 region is CASSLYGSHNEQFF. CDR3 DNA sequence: TGTGCCAGCAGTTTATATGGCTCCCACAATGAGCAGTTCTTC.

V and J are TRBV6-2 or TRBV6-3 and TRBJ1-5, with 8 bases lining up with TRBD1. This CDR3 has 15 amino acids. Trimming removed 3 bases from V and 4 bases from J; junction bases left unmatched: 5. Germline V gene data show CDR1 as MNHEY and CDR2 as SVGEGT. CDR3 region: CASSYPYRGNQPQHF. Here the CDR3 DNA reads TGTGCCAGCAGTTATCCGTACAGGGGGAATCAGCCCCAGCATTTT.

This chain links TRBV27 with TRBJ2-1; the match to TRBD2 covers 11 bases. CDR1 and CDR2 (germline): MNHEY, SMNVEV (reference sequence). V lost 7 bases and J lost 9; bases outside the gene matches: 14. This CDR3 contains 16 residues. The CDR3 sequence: CASMKVGSGRATEQFF. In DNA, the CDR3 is TGTGCCAGCATGAAAGTGGGTAGCGGGAGGGCAACTGAGCAGTTCTTC.

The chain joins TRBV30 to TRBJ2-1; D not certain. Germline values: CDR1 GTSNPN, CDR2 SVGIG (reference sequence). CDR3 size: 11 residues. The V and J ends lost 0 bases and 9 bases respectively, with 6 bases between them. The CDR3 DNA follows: TGTGCCTGGAGTGTATTAAGTGAGCAGTTCTTC. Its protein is CAWSVLSEQFF.